This T cell receptor (beta chain) was recovered during a study of T cell responses to AZD1222 COVID-19 vaccine. Across the whole study: Analysis merged second doses at about 4 or about 12 weeks.

As concerns this clone: Its specificity is not known.

Overall study results and limits: After two AZD1222 doses, spike-specific TCR breadth and depth rose versus day 0.

V shed 1 base and J shed 5 bases, with 27 bases lying between them. This CDR3 region has 20 residues. Germline V lookup: CDR1 SGHDN, CDR2 FVKESK. Sequencing was performed with immunoSEQ multiplex PCR; in TCRdb, only in-frame clones are kept and a portion is missing. The data contain about 100,000 clones, about 90% of them seen just once; the ten biggest clones take up around 1.7%. The clonotype was recovered from an adult in good health. The J gene is TRBJ2-1, the V gene TRBV14, with a possible D match to TRBD2 (6 bases). The sequencing here drew on peripheral blood, taken on day 0 of AZD1222 vaccination. CDR3 residues: CASSQGLSGGFREWNNEQFF. CDR3 nucleotides: TGTGCCAGCAGCCAAGGTTTGAGTGGGGGGTTCCGGGAGTGGAACAATGAGCAGTTCTTC.